This T cell receptor (beta chain) came from a study of T cell repertoires in cytomegalovirus infection (dated by TCRdb to about 2019). Study-level background: Alongside well-studied HLA-B-restricted epitopes, the peptide stimulations were aimed at recently identified HLA-C-restricted CMV epitopes, whose presentation resists viral immunomodulation. Donor HLA type was relevant to the analysis, because carriage of CMV infection together with the matching HLA type was indicated by public TCR beta signatures. General findings and caveats noted by the study authors: The ex vivo response was dominated by HLA-C-restricted CMV-specific TCR beta clonotypes, which also provided the single most frequent clonotype in two of eight donors. Carriers of CMV infection plus the relevant HLA type were discriminated by the cumulative frequency of public TCR beta family members in the study cohort and in an independent roughly 370-donor cohort.

Concerning this clonotype itself: What antigen it recognizes has not been identified. No much larger clonotype is one base removed from it; base qualities were not supplied.

TCRdb shows the sequencer as Illumina HiSeq 1500. In TCRdb, the public reads were trimmed at Q25 with fastp and aligned with MiXCR, with productive beta chains retained. Each entry merges the rows of one CDR3 protein and shows their most common DNA and genes. The sample table lists about 770,000 distinct CDR3 sequences, about 29% of them with a count of one. The top ten clonotypes cover around 14% of the sample. CDR1 is given as SGHDN and CDR2 as FVKESK, both from the germline V gene. Ends trimmed: V by 7 bases, J by 5 bases; bases unmatched to a gene: 8. There are 13 amino acids in the CDR3, from cysteine to phenylalanine inclusive. The CDR3 DNA has 39 bases and is translated from base 1. The treatment or condition label corresponds to: in vitro stimulation with specific CMV peptide epitopes to enrich CMV-specific T cells.

The sequence was obtained from a human donor in good health (CMV status not recorded). Some clones in this sample may be carry-over from other donors' samples. This specimen consisted of cultured CD8+ T cells from PBMCs, obtained from culture after CMV antigen stimulation. In this chain, TRBV14 is recombined with TRBJ2-7; TRBD1 matches 7 bases in the middle. The DNA sequence is TGTGCCAGCAATGGACAGGTCCGCGACGAGCAGTACTTC. Translated, this is CASNGQVRDEQYF.